This T cell receptor beta chain came from a study of cytomegalovirus exposure and HLA in healthy donors. Study background: The Caucasian-associated ancestry cluster contained more than 75% of the approximately 430 genotyped donors.

In the PCR, 60 Vbeta and 13 Jbeta primers were used. The repertoire was sequenced with immunoSEQ multiplex PCR; TCRdb's copy has only in-frame clones and lacks some. The sample lists approximately 100,000 clones, over 65% occurring once. The donors (healthy individuals) were bone marrow donors. Details on this clone: Its antigen is still unknown.

Study-wide findings and caveats: Researchers reported that a few CMV-associated chains were confirmed in vitro as CMV antigen-specific. Earlier analysis yielded a pattern in which most TCR beta V segments were productive about 90% or about 30% of the time.

The CDR3 totals 14 residues. Looked up from germline, CDR1 is SEHNR and CDR2 is FQNEAQ (reference sequence). The rearrangement links TRBV7-9 to TRBJ2-7; a weak D match, TRBD2 (7 bases). TRBJ2-5 explains the end of the DNA better; the J call may be wrong. The source material was PBMCs. The clonotype was recovered from a female donor in good health and CMV-seronegative. The CDR3 region is CASSIGGGQETQYF. CDR3 DNA sequence: TGTGCCAGCAGCATAGGGGGGGGACAAGAGACCCAGTACTTC.